The 5 T cell receptor beta chains presented below share a single source sample, sequenced in a study of graft-versus-host responses after intestinal transplantation. Sequencing was performed with immunoSEQ multiplex PCR; in TCRdb, only in-frame clones are kept and a portion is missing. This table holds about 97,000 clones, approximately 90% found once. Sequences were derived from PBMCs, sampled just under 460 days after intestinal transplant. These receptors were obtained from a human patient who received an intestinal transplant, so some T cells may come from the graft donor.

V gene TRBV29-1 combines with J gene TRBJ1-2, with 11 bases that match TRBD1. This CDR3 has 13 residues. The trim removed 7 bases at V and 3 bases at J, leaving 4 bases unmatched. CDR1 SQVTM and CDR2 ANQGSEA come from the germline V gene. CDR3 protein: CSARTGGYYGYTF. The CDR3 region has the DNA TGCAGCGCCAGGACAGGGGGCTACTATGGCTACACCTTC.

The chain joins TRBV6-6 to TRBJ1-5; 8 nucleotides align to TRBD1. J was trimmed by 7 bases and V by 5 bases; bases with no gene match: 4. From germline, CDR1 is MNHNY and CDR2 SVGAGI (reference sequence). The length of the CDR3 is 13 residues. CDR3 DNA sequence: TGTGCCAGCAGTGCAGGGGGCAGGCAGCCCCAGCATTTT. It codes for CASSAGGRQPQHF.

The chain employs TRBV6-1 and TRBJ2-2; no clear D gene. This CDR3 spans 13 amino acids. V lost 7 bases and J 7 bases, leaving 13 bases between the germline ends. Germline assignment: CDR1 MNHNS and CDR2 SASEGT. CDR3 sequence reads: CASITYGVGELFF. The CDR3 bases are TGTGCCAGCATCACCTATGGGGTCGGGGAGCTGTTTTTT.

As DNA, the CDR3 is TGTGCCACCAAGGCAGGGCGGTTGGGTAACACTGAAGCTTTCTTT. Translating it yields CATKAGRLGNTEAFF. The V gene is TRBV15, the J gene TRBJ1-1; possible D gene TRBD1, 5 bases. This CDR3 is built from 15 residues. The germline V gene encodes CDR1 LNHNV and CDR2 YYDKDF (reference sequence). Between the trimmed V and J ends, which lost 7 bases and 2 bases, there was a span of 17 bases.

The rearrangement uses TRBV11-2 and TRBJ1-2; D remains unclear. The germline V gene encodes CDR1 SGHAT and CDR2 FQNNGV. Trimming stripped 3 bases from V and 8 bases from J, with 13 bases between. This CDR3 is built from 13 residues. For the CDR3, the DNA is TGTGCCAGCAGCTTGGGCTCCCCGGGGGGCTACACCTTC. It yields the protein CASSLGSPGGYTF.